This section outlines one T cell receptor (beta chain) sequence together with its context. Its cognate antigen has yet to be identified. No much larger clone is present one base from it, and per-base qualities are unavailable. A distance of 8 bases separates the germline ends of V and J, which lose 2 bases and 1 base respectively. Looking up the germline V gene (reference sequence) yields CDR1 SEHNR and CDR2 FQNEAQ. The CDR3 starts with the cysteine, ends with the phenylalanine, and has 14 residues. Only the CDR3 region is kept as DNA, spanning 42 bases read in frame from base 1. This entry belongs to a study of OX40 agonist ivuxolimab in advanced cancers. Turning to the overall study: The costimulatory receptor OX40 (CD134) was targeted by ivuxolimab, a fully human IgG2 agonistic monoclonal antibody. Of the roughly 50 dose-escalation patients, hepatocellular carcinoma was present in approximately 20, melanoma in roughly 15, renal cell carcinoma in 9 and head and neck cancer in 9. The paper covers the monotherapy dose-escalation part of the phase I ivuxolimab trial, which included N ≈ 50 patients. Partial responses occurred in three dose-escalation patients: two with cutaneous melanoma and one with hepatocellular carcinoma. Peripheral TCRbeta sequencing aimed to test whether ivuxolimab altered TCR sequence diversity and caused clonal T-cell expansion. Intravenous ivuxolimab was administered to patients every 2 weeks at six dose levels: 0.01, 0.1, 0.3, 1.5, 3 and 10 mg/kg. Patients were allowed to have had prior anti-PD-1, anti-PD-L1 or anti-CTLA-4 therapy, and 40% of the dose-escalation patients had previously received checkpoint inhibitors. A male proportion of around 83% and a mean age of approximately 55 years, ranging from about 20 to 79, were recorded for the dose-escalation cohort.

The trial excluded patients who had a history of autoimmune disease or were on systemic immunosuppression. Peripheral blood for TCR sequencing was collected from all dose cohorts at baseline, on cycle 4 day 1, and on cycle 7 day 1. Samples were obtained from an open-label, multicenter, first-in-human phase I dose-escalation trial of ivuxolimab. Adults with locally advanced or metastatic head and neck squamous cell, hepatocellular, melanoma or renal cell carcinoma were enrolled in the trial. CD4+ and CD8+ T cells were sorted separately from peripheral blood before TCR sequencing. For sequencing of the TCRbeta CDR3 region, genomic DNA was extracted from the sorted cells. TCRbeta CDR3 regions were sequenced using the immunoSEQ Assay. The clones in this table, taken by TCRdb from immuneACCESS, are in-frame only. Not every clone is retained; where verified, under half of the shortfall comes from an unresolved V gene, and the cause of the rest is unknown. In all, the sample holds tens of thousands of clones, and roughly 89% of those were seen once. The top ten clonotypes cover 13% to 15% of the sample.

Overall results and qualifications from the work: Partial responders in the 0.1-3.0 mg/kg groups had among the lowest normalized peripheral clonal expansion, especially among CD8+ T cells. The antigen specificity of the clonally expanded peripheral T cells was not determined. Low levels of normalized T-cell clonal expansion were also seen in some nonresponding patients. After ivuxolimab, CD8+ T cells had more expanded clones than CD4+ T cells on average. At doses from 0.1 to 3.0 mg/kg, clonal expansion was seen in both CD4+ and CD8+ blood T cells between baseline and week 6.

The rearranged chain carries TRBV7-9 and TRBJ2-5, with an unclear D gene assignment. The TCR originated in an adult with an advanced solid tumor such as melanoma, head and neck, liver or kidney cancer. The source material was CD4+ or CD8+ T cells sorted from blood, sampled in a trial of the OX40 agonist ivuxolimab. The nucleotides read TGTGCCAGCAGCTTACTACCCCTCCAAGAGACCCAGTACTTC. Protein translation: CASSLLPLQETQYF. Full variable domain (CDR3 extended with the reference TRBV7-9 and TRBJ2-5 proteins): DTGVSQNPRHKITKRGQNVTFRCDPISEHNRLYWYRQTLGQGPEFLTYFQNEAQLEKSRLLSDRFSAERPKGSFSTLEIQRTEQGDSAMYLCASSLLPLQETQYFGPGTRLLVL.